This T cell receptor beta chain appears in the sequencing data of a study of T cells in Graves' hyperthyroidism and ophthalmopathy (dated by TCRdb to the late 2010s). In terms of the full investigation: Peripheral blood samples were taken at initial diagnosis, before any treatment was given. To identify TCR V-J signatures that set the groups apart, the researchers used a discovery cohort of 100 or so patients, made up of fewer than 50 with Graves' ophthalmopathy and 55 to 65 with stable Graves' hyperthyroidism. Prospective prediction of ophthalmopathy was tested in an independent validation cohort consisting of some 19 hyperthyroidism patients and more than 15 patients who later progressed to ophthalmopathy. The 95 to 100 discovery patients were randomly divided into training and test sets at a 7:3 ratio. The study also compared thyroid tissue and blood T-cell repertoires from several Graves' hyperthyroidism patients. After blood sampling, hyperthyroidism patients were treated with methimazole at a starting dose of 30 mg daily, and ophthalmopathy patients were treated with high-dose intravenous methylprednisolone. The paper describes TCR Vbeta CDR3 sequencing of 140 or so peripheral blood samples, made up of under 50 ophthalmopathy patients, around 73 hyperthyroidism patients and 17 progressor patients. General findings and caveats noted by the study authors: Most expanded thyroid clonotypes (frequency above 0.001) were also detected in blood, a finding suggesting that blood repertoires may reflect thyroid immune responses. In validation, the model predicted progression to ophthalmopathy a median of about 6 months before onset, with roughly 70% sensitivity and about 72% specificity. Ophthalmopathy was separated from stable hyperthyroidism by a 13 V-J signature model, with around 90% sensitivity and about 84% specificity obtained in cross-validation and 80%/75% obtained in testing. Sample size was not statistically predetermined, and investigators were not blinded to group allocation.

The germline V gene sets CDR1 to LGHNT and CDR2 to FRNRAP. Taken from cysteine to phenylalanine, the CDR3 has 13 residues. The entry retains the CDR3 DNA only, 39 bases that are in frame from base 1. V is clipped by 1 base and J by 4 bases, and the sequence between their germline boundaries is 7 bases long. In the ophthalmopathy patients, disease was moderately to severely active, with a Clinical Activity Score of 3 or more, a NOSPECS grade of 4 or more, and a duration of less than 3 months. Exclusion was applied to patients with uncontrolled infections, other autoimmune diseases, pregnancy or lactation. Clinical symptoms, serum thyroxine and TRAb, thyroid ultrasound, and orbital computed tomography formed the basis for the diagnoses. PBMCs were isolated from roughly 10 ml of fresh peripheral blood by Ficoll-Paque density gradient centrifugation. Total RNA was extracted with Trizol reagent, and quality was checked on an Agilent 2100 Bioanalyzer.

TCR beta CDR3 regions were amplified from RNA transcripts. The TCR CDR3 was subjected to a first round of RT-PCR using the HTBI primer set and the Qiagen OneStep RT-PCR kit. Libraries were constructed in a second round of multiplex PCR, after which size selection and purification were carried out. Sequencing of the libraries was done on an Illumina HiSeq2000 using paired-end 100 bp reads. The source study handled its data this way. SOAPnuke was used to process the raw data, removing reads that contained adapters or uncalled bases, had a mean Phred below 15, or lacked an exact match to the constant primer or identifier. COPE v1.2.5 was used to merge the high-quality paired reads, and each unique nucleotide sequence was defined as a clonotype. Clonotypes were aligned to IMGT TRBV, TRBD and TRBJ reference segments using MiTCR v1.1. The analysis was restricted to V-J combinations with a frequency above 0.0001, which together covered about 99% of the repertoires. The TCS score was defined as the ratio of F50 (clonal expansion) to E x V (chaos), calculated using BLOSUM62-based TCRdist between CDR3 peptides within each V-J. Welch's t-statistics and random forest reduced several hundred V-J features to about 12, which were used in a naive Bayes classifier (R e1071). Using fastp at Q25 and MiXCR, TCRdb reprocessed the public reads and kept productive beta chains. Each record represents a unique CDR3 protein, reported with the most common genes and DNA among its rows. What appears here as the V and J calls and clone size reflects TCRdb's work, not the paper's. Across this sample there are around 600,000 distinct CDR3 sequences, with roughly 15% seen only once. The ten largest clones take up approximately 12% of the sample.

About this clonotype itself: What this receptor recognizes is not known. The sample holds no much larger clone one base away, and base qualities are not on file.

The sample comprised blood. This sequence was found in a woman aged 50 to 60 with Graves' ophthalmopathy. The sequence is built from TRBV12-5 and TRBJ1-2; the D gene cannot be named for sure. The bases are TGTGCTAGTGGTTTGGGTATTGTCTATGGCTACACCTTC. This gives the protein CASGLGIVYGYTF.